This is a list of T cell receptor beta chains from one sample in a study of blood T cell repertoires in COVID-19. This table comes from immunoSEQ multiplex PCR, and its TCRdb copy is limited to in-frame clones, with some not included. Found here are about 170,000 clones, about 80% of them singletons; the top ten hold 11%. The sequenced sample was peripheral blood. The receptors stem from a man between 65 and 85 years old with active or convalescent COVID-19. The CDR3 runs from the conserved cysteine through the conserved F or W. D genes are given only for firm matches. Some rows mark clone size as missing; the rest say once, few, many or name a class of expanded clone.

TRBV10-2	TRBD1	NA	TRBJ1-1	CASRPGQGGTREAFF	TGCGCCAGCAGGCCAGGACAGGGGGGAACCCGCGAAGCTTTCTTT
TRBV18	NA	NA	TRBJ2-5	CASTVGQRETQYF	TGTGCCAGCACTGTGGGGCAGCGAGAGACCCAGTACTTC
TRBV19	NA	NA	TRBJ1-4	CASRRVATNEKLFF	TGTGCCAGTAGAAGAGTTGCAACTAATGAAAAACTGTTTTTT
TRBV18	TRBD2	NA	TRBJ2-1	CASSPGLAGFGNEQFF	TGTGCCAGCTCACCGGGACTAGCGGGCTTCGGGAATGAGCAGTTCTTC
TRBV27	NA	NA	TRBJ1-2	CASSPSGDYGYTF	TGTGCCAGCAGTCCGTCCGGGGACTATGGCTACACCTTC
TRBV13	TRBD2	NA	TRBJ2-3	CASSSGGRTDTQYF	TGTGCCAGCAGCTCGGGGGGTCGTACAGATACGCAGTATTTT
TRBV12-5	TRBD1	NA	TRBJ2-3	CASGLVRTGGGTDTQYF	TGTGCTAGTGGTTTGGTACGGACAGGGGGAGGCACAGATACGCAGTATTTT
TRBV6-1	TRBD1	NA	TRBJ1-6	CASSEQGAGNSPLHF	TGTGCCAGCAGTGAGCAGGGGGCTGGAAATTCACCCCTCCACTTT
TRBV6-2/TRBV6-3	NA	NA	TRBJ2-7	CASSLPTGLGSYEQYF	TGTGCCAGCAGCCTCCCCACAGGGTTAGGATCCTACGAGCAGTACTTC
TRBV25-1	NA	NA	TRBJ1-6	CASSESGGRIGSPLHF	TGTGCCAGCAGTGAATCCGGGGGGCGTATAGGTTCACCCCTCCACTTT
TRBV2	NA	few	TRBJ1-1	CASRKLQVQNTEAFF	TGTGCCAGCAGAAAACTGCAGGTCCAGAACACTGAAGCTTTCTTT
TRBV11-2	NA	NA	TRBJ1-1	CASSLAPGEGNTEAFF	TGTGCCAGCAGCTTAGCCCCAGGGGAAGGAAACACTGAAGCTTTCTTT
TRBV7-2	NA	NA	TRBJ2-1	CASSLGPYNEQFF	TGTGCCAGCAGCTTAGGGCCTTACAATGAGCAGTTCTTC
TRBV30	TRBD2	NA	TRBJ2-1	CAWRGLAGEGKNEQFF	TGTGCCTGGAGGGGACTAGCGGGAGAGGGAAAAAATGAGCAGTTCTTC
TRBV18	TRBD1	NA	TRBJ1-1	CASSRQGGLNTEAFF	TGTGCCAGCTCACGACAGGGGGGCTTGAACACTGAAGCTTTCTTT
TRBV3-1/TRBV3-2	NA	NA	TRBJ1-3	CASSHFSGGPGNTIYF	TGTGCCAGCAGCCATTTCTCGGGGGGCCCGGGAAACACCATATATTTT
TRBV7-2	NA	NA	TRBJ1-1	CASSRELNTEAFF	TGTGCCAGCAGCAGGGAGTTGAACACTGAAGCTTTCTTT
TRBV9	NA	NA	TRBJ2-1	CASSYLEGRSYNEQFF	TGTGCCAGCAGTTACTTGGAGGGGCGCTCCTACAATGAGCAGTTCTTC
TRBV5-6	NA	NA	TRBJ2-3	CASSWGSGGGDTQYF	TGTGCCAGCAGCTGGGGGTCGGGGGGCGGAGATACGCAGTATTTT
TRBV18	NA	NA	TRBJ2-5	CASSSARGLETQYF	TGTGCCAGCTCATCCGCGCGGGGTTTGGAGACCCAGTACTTC
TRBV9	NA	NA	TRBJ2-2	CASSVAGSTGELFF	TGTGCCAGCAGCGTAGCAGGTAGCACCGGGGAGCTGTTTTTT
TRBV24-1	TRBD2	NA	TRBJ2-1	CAAGTSDYNEQFF	TGTGCCGCCGGGACTAGCGACTACAATGAGCAGTTCTTC
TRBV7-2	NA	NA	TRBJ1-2	CASSYSGAHGYTF	TGTGCCAGCAGCTATTCAGGGGCGCATGGCTACACCTTC
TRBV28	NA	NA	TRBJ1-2	CASSLTAGNYGYTF	TGTGCCAGCAGTTTAACGGCCGGGAACTATGGCTACACCTTC
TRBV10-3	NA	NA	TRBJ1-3	CAVGTDSAGNTIYF	TGTGCCGTAGGTACAGACAGCGCTGGAAACACCATATATTTT
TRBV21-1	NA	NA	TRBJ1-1	CASSRGSGGTEAFF	TGTGCCAGCAGCAGAGGGTCGGGTGGGACTGAAGCTTTCTTT
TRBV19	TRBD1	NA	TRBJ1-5	CASSRTGGLQPQHF	TGTGCCAGTAGTAGGACAGGGGGCCTTCAGCCCCAGCATTTT
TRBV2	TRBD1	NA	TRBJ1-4	CATTGTGGFEKLFF	TGTGCCACCACCGGGACAGGGGGCTTTGAAAAACTGTTTTTT
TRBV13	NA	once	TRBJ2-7	CASSFVGGRGYEQYF	TGTGCCAGCAGCTTCGTTGGGGGGAGAGGCTACGAGCAGTACTTC
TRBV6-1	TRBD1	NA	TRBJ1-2	CASSASTGISLNYGYTF	TGTGCCAGCAGTGCATCGACAGGGATCAGTTTAAACTATGGCTACACCTTC
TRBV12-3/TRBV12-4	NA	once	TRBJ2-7	CASSSGGSYEQYF	TGTGCCAGCAGTTCTGGAGGCTCCTACGAGCAGTACTTC
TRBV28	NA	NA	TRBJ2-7	CASTAGRANYEQYF	TGTGCCAGCACCGCGGGGAGAGCTAACTACGAGCAGTACTTC
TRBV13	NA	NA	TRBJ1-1	CASSLYSVNTEAFF	TGTGCCAGCAGCTTATATTCGGTGAACACTGAAGCTTTCTTT
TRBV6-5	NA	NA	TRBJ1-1	CASSSPPRRTEAFF	TGTGCCAGCAGCTCGCCCCCCCGGAGAACTGAAGCTTTCTTT
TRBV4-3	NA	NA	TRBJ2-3	CASSVTARAYTDTQYF	TGCGCCAGCAGCGTAACGGCCAGGGCCTACACAGATACGCAGTATTTT
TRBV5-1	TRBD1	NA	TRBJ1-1	CASSPDRFATEAFF	TGCGCCAGCAGCCCGGACAGGTTCGCCACTGAAGCTTTCTTT
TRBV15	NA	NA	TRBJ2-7	CATSTQTRETEQYF	TGTGCCACCAGCACCCAGACGCGTGAGACAGAGCAGTACTTC
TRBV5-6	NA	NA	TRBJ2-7	CASSLSREQYF	TGTGCCAGCAGCTTGTCTCGCGAGCAGTACTTC
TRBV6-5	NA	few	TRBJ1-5	CASSYSRTVQPQHF	TGTGCCAGCAGTTACTCCCGGACAGTTCAGCCCCAGCATTTT
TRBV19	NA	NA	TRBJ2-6	CASKQSGANVLTF	TGTGCCAGTAAACAGTCTGGGGCCAACGTCCTGACTTTC
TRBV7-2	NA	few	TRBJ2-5	CASSRPGQGGGETQYF	TGTGCCAGCAGCCGGCCCGGACAGGGAGGGGGAGAGACCCAGTACTTC
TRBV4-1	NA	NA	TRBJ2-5	CASSQHHRAGQETQYF	TGCGCCAGCAGCCAGCACCACAGGGCGGGCCAAGAGACCCAGTACTTC
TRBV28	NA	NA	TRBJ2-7	CASRRGPLREQYF	TGTGCCAGCAGGCGGGGACCTCTTCGGGAGCAGTACTTC
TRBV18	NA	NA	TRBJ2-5	CASSRTVEETQYF	TGTGCCAGCTCGCGGACAGTAGAAGAGACCCAGTACTTC
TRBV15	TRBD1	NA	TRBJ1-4	CATSRDRDRLNEKLFF	TGTGCCACCAGCAGAGATAGGGACAGATTGAATGAAAAACTGTTTTTT
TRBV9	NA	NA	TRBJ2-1	CASSVWGDRYNEQFF	TGTGCCAGCAGCGTATGGGGCGACAGATACAATGAGCAGTTCTTC
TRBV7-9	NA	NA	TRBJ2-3	CASSAQLRGITDTQYF	TGTGCCAGCAGCGCACAGTTGCGCGGGATCACAGATACGCAGTATTTT